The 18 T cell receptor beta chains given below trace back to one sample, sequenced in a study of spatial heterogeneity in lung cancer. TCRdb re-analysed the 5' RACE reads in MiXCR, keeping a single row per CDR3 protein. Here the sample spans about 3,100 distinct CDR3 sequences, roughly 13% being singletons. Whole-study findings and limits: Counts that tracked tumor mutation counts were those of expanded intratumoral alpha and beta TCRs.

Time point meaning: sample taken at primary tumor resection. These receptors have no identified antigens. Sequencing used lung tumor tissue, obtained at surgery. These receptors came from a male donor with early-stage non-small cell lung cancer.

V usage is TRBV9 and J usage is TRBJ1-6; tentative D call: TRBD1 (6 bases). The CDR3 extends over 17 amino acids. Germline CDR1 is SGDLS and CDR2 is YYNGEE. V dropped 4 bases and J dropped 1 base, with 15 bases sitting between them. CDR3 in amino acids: CASSPLGGSSYNSPLHF. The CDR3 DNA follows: TGTGCCAGCAGCCCCTTAGGGGGAAGTTCCTATAATTCACCCCTCCACTTT.

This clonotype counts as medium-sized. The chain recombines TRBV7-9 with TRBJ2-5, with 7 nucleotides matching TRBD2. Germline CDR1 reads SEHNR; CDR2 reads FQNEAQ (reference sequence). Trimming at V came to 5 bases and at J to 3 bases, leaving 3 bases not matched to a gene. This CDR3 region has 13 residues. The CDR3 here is CASSPGLEETQYF. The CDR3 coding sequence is TGTGCCAGCAGCCCCGGACTAGAAGAGACCCAGTACTTC.

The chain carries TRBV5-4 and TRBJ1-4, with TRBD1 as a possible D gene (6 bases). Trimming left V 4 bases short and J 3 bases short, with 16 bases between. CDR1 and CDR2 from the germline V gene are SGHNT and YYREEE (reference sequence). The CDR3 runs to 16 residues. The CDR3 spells CASSPDTGQSNEKLFF. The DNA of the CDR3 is TGTGCCAGCAGCCCTGATACAGGGCAGTCTAATGAAAAACTGTTTTTT. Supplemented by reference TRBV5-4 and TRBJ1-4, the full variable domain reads ETGVTQSPTHLIKTRGQQVTLRCSSQSGHNTVSWYQQALGQGPQFIFQYYREEENGRGNFPPRFSGLQFPNYSSELNVNALELDDSALYLCASSPDTGQSNEKLFFGSGTQLSVL.

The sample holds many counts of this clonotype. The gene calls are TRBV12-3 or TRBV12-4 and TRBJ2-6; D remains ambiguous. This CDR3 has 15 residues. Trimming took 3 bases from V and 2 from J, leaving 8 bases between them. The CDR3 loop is CASSLIATGANVLTF. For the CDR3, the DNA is TGTGCCAGCAGTTTGATTGCGACTGGGGCCAACGTCCTGACTTTC.

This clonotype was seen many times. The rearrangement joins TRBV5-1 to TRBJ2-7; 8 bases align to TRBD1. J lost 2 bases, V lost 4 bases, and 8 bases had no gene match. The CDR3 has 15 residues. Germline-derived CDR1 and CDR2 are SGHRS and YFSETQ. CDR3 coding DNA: TGCGCCAGCAGCCCACAACAGGGGGACCCCTACGAGCAGTACTTC. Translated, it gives CASSPQQGDPYEQYF.

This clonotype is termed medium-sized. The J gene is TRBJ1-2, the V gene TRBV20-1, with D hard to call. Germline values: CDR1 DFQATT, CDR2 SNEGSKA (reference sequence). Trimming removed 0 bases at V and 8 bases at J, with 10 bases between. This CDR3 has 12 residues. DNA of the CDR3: TGCAGTGCTAGAGATGGCAGCAAGGGCTACACCTTC. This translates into CSARDGSKGYTF.

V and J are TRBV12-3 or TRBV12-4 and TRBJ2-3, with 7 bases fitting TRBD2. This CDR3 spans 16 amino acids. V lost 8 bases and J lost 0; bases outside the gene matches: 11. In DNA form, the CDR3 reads TGTGCCAGCTCCCCACGCCCGCGGGGGAGCACAGATACGCAGTATTTT. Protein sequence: CASSPRPRGSTDTQYF.

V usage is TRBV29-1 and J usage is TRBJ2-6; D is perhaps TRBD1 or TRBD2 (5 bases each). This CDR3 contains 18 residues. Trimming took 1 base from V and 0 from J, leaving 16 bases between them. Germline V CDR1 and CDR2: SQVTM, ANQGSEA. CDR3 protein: CSVEGLDGALSGANVLTF. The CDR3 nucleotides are TGCAGCGTTGAAGGCCTCGACGGGGCCCTCTCTGGGGCCAACGTCCTGACTTTC.

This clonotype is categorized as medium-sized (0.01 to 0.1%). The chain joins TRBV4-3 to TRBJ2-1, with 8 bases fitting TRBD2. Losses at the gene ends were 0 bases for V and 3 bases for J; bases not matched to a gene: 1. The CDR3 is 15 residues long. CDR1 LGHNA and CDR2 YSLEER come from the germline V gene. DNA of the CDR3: TGCGCCAGCAGCCAAGATGGGACTAGCTACAATGAGCAGTTCTTC. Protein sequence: CASSQDGTSYNEQFF.

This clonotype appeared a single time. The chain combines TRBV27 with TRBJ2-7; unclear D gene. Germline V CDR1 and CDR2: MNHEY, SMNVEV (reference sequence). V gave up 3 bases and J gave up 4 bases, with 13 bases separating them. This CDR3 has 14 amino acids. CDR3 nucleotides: TGTGCCAGCAGTTTTAGGGATAAGGGATACGAGCAGTACTTC. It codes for CASSFRDKGYEQYF.

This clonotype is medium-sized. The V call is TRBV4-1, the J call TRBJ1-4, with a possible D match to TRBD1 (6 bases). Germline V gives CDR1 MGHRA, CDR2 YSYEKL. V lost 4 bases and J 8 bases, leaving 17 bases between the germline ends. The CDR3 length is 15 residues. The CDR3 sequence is CASSPGDMGQEKLFF. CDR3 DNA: TGCGCCAGCAGCCCGGGGGACATGGGACAAGAAAAACTGTTTTTT.

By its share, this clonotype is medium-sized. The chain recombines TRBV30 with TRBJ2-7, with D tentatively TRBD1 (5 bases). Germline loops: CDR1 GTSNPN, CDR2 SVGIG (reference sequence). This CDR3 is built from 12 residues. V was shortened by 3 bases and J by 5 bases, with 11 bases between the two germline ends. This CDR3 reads CAWRPGWDEQYF. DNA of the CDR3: TGTGCCTGGAGGCCAGGGTGGGACGAGCAGTACTTC.

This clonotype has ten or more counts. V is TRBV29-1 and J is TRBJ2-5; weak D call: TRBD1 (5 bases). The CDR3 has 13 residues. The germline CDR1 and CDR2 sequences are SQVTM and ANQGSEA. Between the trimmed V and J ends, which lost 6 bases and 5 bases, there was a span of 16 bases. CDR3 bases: TGCAGCGTAGGGTCCGCAACAGGCGAGACCCAGTACTTC. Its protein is CSVGSATGETQYF.

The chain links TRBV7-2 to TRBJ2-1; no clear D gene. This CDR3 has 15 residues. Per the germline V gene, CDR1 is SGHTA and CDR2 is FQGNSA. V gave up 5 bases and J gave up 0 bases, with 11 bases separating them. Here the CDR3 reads CASSHEVSSYNEQFF. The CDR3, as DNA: TGTGCCAGCAGCCACGAAGTGAGCTCCTACAATGAGCAGTTCTTC.

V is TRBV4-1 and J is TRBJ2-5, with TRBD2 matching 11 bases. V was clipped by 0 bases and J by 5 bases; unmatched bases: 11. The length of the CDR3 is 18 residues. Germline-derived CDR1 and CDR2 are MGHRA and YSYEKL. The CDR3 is CASSQDPTSGDKGETQYF. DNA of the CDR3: TGCGCCAGCAGCCAAGATCCGACTAGCGGGGACAAGGGGGAGACCCAGTACTTC.

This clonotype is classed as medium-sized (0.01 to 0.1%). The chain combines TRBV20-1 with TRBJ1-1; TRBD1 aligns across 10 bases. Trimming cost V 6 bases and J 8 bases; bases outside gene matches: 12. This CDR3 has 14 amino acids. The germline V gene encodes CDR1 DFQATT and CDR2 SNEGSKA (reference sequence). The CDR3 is CSANPGTGEAEAFF. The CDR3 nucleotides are TGCAGTGCGAATCCCGGGACAGGGGAGGCGGAAGCTTTCTTT.

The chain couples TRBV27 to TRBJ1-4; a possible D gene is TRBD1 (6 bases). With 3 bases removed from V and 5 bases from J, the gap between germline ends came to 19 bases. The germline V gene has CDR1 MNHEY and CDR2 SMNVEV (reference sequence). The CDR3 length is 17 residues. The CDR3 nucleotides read TGTGCCAGCAGTTTTATAAACGTTGGGGGCGAAAATGAAAAACTGTTTTTT. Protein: CASSFINVGGENEKLFF. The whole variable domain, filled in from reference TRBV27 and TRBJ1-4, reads EAQVTQNPRYLITVTGKKLTVTCSQNMNHEYMSWYRQDPGLGLRQIYYSMNVEVTDKGDVPEGYKVSRKEKRNFPLILESPSPNQTSLYFCASSFINVGGENEKLFFGSGTQLSVL.

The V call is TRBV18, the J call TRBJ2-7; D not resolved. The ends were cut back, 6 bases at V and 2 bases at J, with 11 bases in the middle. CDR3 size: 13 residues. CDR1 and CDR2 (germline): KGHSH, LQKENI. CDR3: CASSPDRTYEQYF. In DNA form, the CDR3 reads TGTGCCAGCTCCCCAGACCGTACCTACGAGCAGTACTTC.